This TCR beta chain was identified during a study of T cells in Graves' hyperthyroidism and ophthalmopathy. As for the study in general: Staff took peripheral blood when the initial diagnosis was made, before any treatment began.

This clonotype was counted ten times or more. After removal of 4 bases from V and 0 bases from J, the junction contained 3 bases not matched to a gene. CDR1 is MGHDK, CDR2 SYGVNS, per germline. CDR3 length: 18 residues. Amplification yielded TCR beta CDR3 regions, with RNA transcripts as the source. HTBI primers were the set used in a first-round RT-PCR of the TCR CDR3. TCRdb re-analysed the multiplex PCR reads in MiXCR, keeping a single row per CDR3 protein. The data contain a few hundred thousand distinct CDR3 sequences, roughly 14% of them singletons. Patients aged 18 to 65 had newly diagnosed hyperthyroidism of under 2 months' duration. Exclusions: uncontrolled infection, other autoimmune disease, pregnancy, lactation.

The specimen was blood. This chain links TRBV25-1 with TRBJ2-1; TRBD2 matches at 16 bases. The clonotype was recovered from a woman aged 40 to 50 with Graves' hyperthyroidism that later progressed to Graves' ophthalmopathy. Here the CDR3 reads CASSVGLAGGPSYNEQFF. In DNA, the CDR3 is TGTGCCAGCAGTGTGGGACTAGCGGGAGGGCCCTCCTACAATGAGCAGTTCTTC.